This T cell receptor beta chain stems from a study of T cell changes during pregnancy in multiple sclerosis. Clones were sequenced by immunoSEQ multiplex PCR, and TCRdb holds only the in-frame ones, with some missing. The data show roughly 69,000 clones, roughly 90% seen once. The CDR3 runs 14 residues. The V gene's germline CDR1 is SGHTA and CDR2 FQGTGA. V lost 5 bases and J lost 5; bases outside the gene matches: 6. This specimen consisted of peripheral blood, obtained in the second trimester of pregnancy. The receptor's source is a female donor with multiple sclerosis, enrolled in a pregnancy study. This chain uses TRBV7-3 with TRBJ1-2, with TRBD1 matching over 9 bases. CDR3 bases: TGTGCCAGCAGCCCGGGACAGGGACCATATGGCTACACCTTC. Protein product: CASSPGQGPYGYTF.